This TCR beta chain was recorded in a study of T cells in Graves' hyperthyroidism and ophthalmopathy. A note on this clonotype: Its antigen remains unidentified.

Looked up from germline, CDR1 is SQVTM and CDR2 is ANQGSEA. V shed 6 bases and J 7 bases; nucleotides not matched to a gene: 11. The CDR3 is 13 residues long. Amplified regions were TCR beta CDR3 sequences from RNA transcripts. HTBI primers were employed in a first-round RT-PCR of the TCR CDR3. TCRdb re-called the multiplex PCR reads with MiXCR, one entry per CDR3 protein. This sample has approximately 560,000 distinct CDR3 sequences, with less than 20% found just once. Study findings and constraints: Blood also contained most expanded thyroid clonotypes above 0.001. Ophthalmopathy was separated from stable hyperthyroidism by a 13 V-J model.

Patients aged 18 to 65 had newly diagnosed hyperthyroidism that had lasted under 2 months. The sequence derives from a woman aged 30 to 39 with Graves' hyperthyroidism. The chain combines TRBV29-1 with TRBJ1-1, with 7 bases aligning to TRBD1. The sequencing sample was made of blood. CDR3 in amino acids: CSVSRGIKGEAFF. CDR3 bases: TGCAGCGTAAGCAGGGGGATTAAGGGTGAAGCTTTCTTT.